This T cell receptor beta chain originates from a study of cytomegalovirus exposure and HLA in healthy donors. Overall study results and limits: The listing of roughly 160 TCR beta chains classed them as cytomegalovirus-associated. In a later analysis, TCR beta V- and J-gene trimming showed a link to a missense DCLRE1C variant.

A note on this clone: Its specificity is not known. Other DNA sequences of this sample code for an identical CDR3.

Both 60 Vbeta primers and 13 Jbeta primers went into the PCR. Sequencing was performed with immunoSEQ multiplex PCR; in TCRdb, only in-frame clones are kept and a portion is missing. Of 60,000 or so clones detected, about 85% appear once; the ten largest clones hold about 10%. V gave up 3 bases and J gave up 5 bases; unmatched junction bases: 8. CDR3 length: 16 residues. Germline V gives CDR1 SEHNR, CDR2 FQNEAQ (reference sequence). The chain is built from TRBV7-9 and TRBJ2-2, with 8 bases matching TRBD1. The sequenced sample was PBMCs. The sequence derives from a female donor in good health and CMV-seronegative. CDR3 in amino acids: CASSFTPGGRTGELFF. CDR3 sequence (DNA): TGTGCCAGCAGCTTTACCCCAGGGGGCAGAACCGGGGAGCTGTTTTTT.